A selection of T cell receptor beta chains follows, all from one sample in a study of blood T cell repertoires in COVID-19. TCRdb keeps only in-frame clones here, not all; method: immunoSEQ multiplex PCR. The sample shows 75,000 to 95,000 clones, 70% to 90% of them seen only once. Input material: peripheral blood. The receptor set was obtained from a human donor in a cohort sampled during active COVID-19. Each CDR3 is given with its conserved first and last residue. D genes are given only for firm matches. Only some rows state a clone size, as once, few, many or a class for expanded clones.

D,V,size,J,CDR3,DNA
.,TRBV11-2,once,TRBJ2-4,CASSSWTGEAKNIQYF,TGTGCCAGCAGCTCGTGGACGGGGGAGGCCAAAAACATTCAGTACTTC
.,TRBV5-1,.,TRBJ2-1,CASQGTGDEQFF,TGCGCCAGCCAGGGAACGGGCGATGAGCAGTTCTTC
TRBD1,TRBV18,.,TRBJ1-1,CASSPQKDREAFF,TGTGCCAGCTCACCACAAAAGGACAGGGAAGCTTTCTTT
.,TRBV24-1,.,TRBJ2-2,CATSGRVASNTGELFF,TGTGCCACCAGCGGCCGGGTGGCTTCGAACACCGGGGAGCTGTTTTTT
TRBD2,TRBV7-2,.,TRBJ2-5,CASSSMRGGQETQYF,TGTGCCAGCAGCTCCATGCGGGGGGGGCAAGAGACCCAGTACTTC
TRBD1,TRBV7-9,.,TRBJ1-2,CASSLAGTGGASNYGYTF,TGTGCCAGCAGCTTAGCGGGGACAGGGGGCGCCTCTAACTATGGCTACACCTTC
.,TRBV6-5,.,TRBJ2-3,CASRTGRTDTQYF,TGTGCCAGCAGGACAGGTCGCACAGATACGCAGTATTTT
.,TRBV7-3,.,TRBJ2-1,CASRTEQFF,TGTGCCAGCCGCACAGAGCAGTTCTTC
.,TRBV5-6,.,TRBJ2-7,CASSFGLRRQPYEQYF,TGTGCCAGCAGCTTCGGTCTTAGACGACAACCCTACGAGCAGTACTTC
.,TRBV7-9,few,TRBJ1-5,CASSLGTNQPQHF,TGTGCCAGCAGCTTAGGGACTAATCAGCCCCAGCATTTT
.,TRBV10-3,.,TRBJ1-2,CAISEVPGNSYGYTF,TGTGCCATCAGTGAGGTTCCAGGAAATAGCTATGGCTACACCTTC
TRBD2,TRBV13,.,TRBJ2-3,CASRGLAQGTQYF,TGTGCCAGCCGCGGACTAGCGCAGGGCACGCAGTATTTT
TRBD2,TRBV5-8,.,TRBJ2-2,CASRTRLAGTTGELFF,TGTGCCAGCAGAACCCGACTAGCGGGAACCACCGGGGAGCTGTTTTTT
TRBD1,TRBV28,.,TRBJ2-5,CASRSRDRGTQETQYF,TGTGCCAGCAGGAGCCGGGACAGAGGAACTCAAGAGACCCAGTACTTC
.,TRBV23-1,.,TRBJ1-2,CASSEPGRGTYGYTF,TGCGCCAGCAGTGAACCGGGGAGGGGTACCTATGGCTACACCTTC
.,TRBV12-3/TRBV12-4,.,TRBJ1-2,CASTQSYGYTF,TGTGCCAGCACCCAGTCCTATGGCTACACCTTC
TRBD1,TRBV20-1,.,TRBJ2-3,CSASYRTGTWSTDTQYF,TGCAGTGCTAGTTACAGGACAGGGACATGGAGCACAGATACGCAGTATTTT
.,TRBV21-1,.,TRBJ2-3,CASSLGGLAGEGDTQYF,TGTGCCAGCAGCTTAGGGGGACTAGCGGGAGAGGGTGATACGCAGTATTTT
TRBD2,TRBV27,.,TRBJ2-5,CASRPWGTNQETQYF,TGTGCCAGCCGCCCTTGGGGGACTAACCAAGAGACCCAGTACTTC
TRBD2,TRBV19,.,TRBJ2-5,CASSIEGGSGRETQYF,TGTGCCAGTAGTATAGAAGGCGGAAGCGGGAGAGAGACCCAGTACTTC
TRBD1,TRBV6-5,.,TRBJ2-1,CASSYGTGGFYEQFF,TGTGCCAGCAGTTACGGAACAGGGGGCTTCTATGAGCAGTTCTTC
TRBD2,TRBV28,.,TRBJ2-1,CASSWGSSGRVNNEQFF,TGTGCCAGCAGTTGGGGGTCTAGCGGGAGGGTTAACAATGAGCAGTTCTTC
TRBD2,TRBV30,.,TRBJ2-7,CAWGTSFYEQYF,TGTGCCTGGGGGACTAGCTTCTACGAGCAGTACTTC
TRBD1,TRBV18,.,TRBJ2-2,CASSGQFTGELFF,TGTGCCAGCTCGGGACAGTTCACCGGGGAGCTGTTTTTT
TRBD1,TRBV27,.,TRBJ2-7,CASKTGGIEQYF,TGTGCCAGCAAGACAGGGGGGATCGAGCAGTACTTC
.,TRBV6-5,.,TRBJ2-7,CASRDISYEQYF,TGTGCCAGCCGGGACATCTCCTACGAGCAGTACTTC
.,TRBV5-8,once,TRBJ2-7,CASSPRTGRGVEQYF,TGTGCCAGCAGCCCCCGCACAGGCCGAGGAGTCGAGCAGTACTTC
.,TRBV4-3,.,TRBJ2-1,CASSQRQEPYNEQFF,TGCGCCAGCAGCCAAAGACAGGAACCCTACAATGAGCAGTTCTTC
.,TRBV28,.,TRBJ1-6,CASMDNHNSPLHF,TGTGCCAGTATGGACAACCATAATTCACCCCTCCACTTT
TRBD2,TRBV7-8,.,TRBJ2-1,CASSTSGDLYNEQFF,TGTGCCAGCAGCACTAGCGGAGATCTCTACAATGAGCAGTTCTTC
.,TRBV6-2/TRBV6-3,.,TRBJ1-1,CASSYSGGFDMNTEAFF,TGTGCCAGCAGTTACTCGGGAGGGTTTGACATGAACACTGAAGCTTTCTTT
TRBD2,TRBV3-1/TRBV3-2,few,TRBJ2-1,CASGLAGANEQFF,TGTGCCAGCGGACTAGCGGGGGCCAATGAGCAGTTCTTC
TRBD1,TRBV5-6,once,TRBJ1-2,CASSPGQNLYGYTF,TGTGCCAGCAGCCCGGGACAGAACCTCTATGGCTACACCTTC
TRBD1,TRBV2,.,TRBJ1-2,CASSEAGTVGYTF,TGTGCCAGCAGTGAAGCAGGGACAGTCGGGTACACCTTC
TRBD1,TRBV5-1,.,TRBJ1-2,CASSRDSNYGYTF,TGCGCCAGCAGCCGGGACAGTAACTATGGCTACACCTTC
.,TRBV12-3/TRBV12-4,.,TRBJ1-1,CASSLRGSEAFF,TGTGCCAGCAGTTTACGGGGATCTGAAGCTTTCTTT
TRBD1,TRBV12-3/TRBV12-4,.,TRBJ1-6,CASSRQGGSPLHF,TGTGCCAGCAGCCGACAGGGTGGATCACCCCTCCACTTT
TRBD1,TRBV6-1,.,TRBJ1-6,CASSVGQGILHF,TGTGCCAGCAGCGTTGGACAGGGGATCCTCCACTTT
.,TRBV19,.,TRBJ2-2,CASRASGSGTGELFF,TGTGCCAGTAGGGCTTCAGGGTCCGGCACCGGGGAGCTGTTTTTT
TRBD1,TRBV6-2/TRBV6-3,.,TRBJ1-1,CASSRYTGTGGPSTEAFF,TGTGCCAGCAGTAGATATACCGGGACAGGGGGGCCGAGCACTGAAGCTTTCTTT
.,TRBV18,.,TRBJ2-7,CASSSIEGEQYF,TGTGCCAGCTCATCGATAGAGGGCGAGCAGTACTTC
.,TRBV30,.,TRBJ1-4,CAWSITTGTTNEKLFF,TGTGCCTGGAGTATAACGACCGGGACAACTAATGAAAAACTGTTTTTT
TRBD1,TRBV10-3,.,TRBJ1-6,CATRGTGDNSPLHF,TGTGCCACCCGCGGGACAGGGGATAATTCACCCCTCCACTTT